The rows below give T cell receptor beta chains drawn from one sample of a study of blood T cell repertoires in COVID-19. Clones were read by immunoSEQ multiplex PCR, and TCRdb kept only the in-frame ones, dropping some. The sample lists about 130,000 clones; approximately 90% were seen once. The sample consisted of peripheral blood. The source is a man between 50 and 59 years old with COVID-19, enrolled during active disease. CDR3s include the opening cysteine and the closing phenylalanine or tryptophan. The D gene is left open where the match is weak. Some rows mark clone size as missing; the rest say once, few, many or name a class of expanded clone.

j_call,d_call,v_call,clone_size,cdr3_nt,cdr3_aa
TRBJ2-2,NA,TRBV5-1,NA,TGCGCCAGCAGCTTAACTGACTCCTTGAACACCGGGGAGCTGTTTTTT,CASSLTDSLNTGELFF
TRBJ2-2,NA,TRBV5-1,few,TGCGCCAGCAGCCGGACAGTCACCGGGGAGCTGTTTTTT,CASSRTVTGELFF
TRBJ2-1,TRBD2,TRBV6-6,NA,TGTGCCAGCAGTTATGGCGGGAGCTCCTACAATGAGCAGTTCTTC,CASSYGGSSYNEQFF
TRBJ2-5,TRBD2,TRBV4-3,NA,TGCGCCAGCAGCCACGGACTAGCCCAAGAGACCCAGTACTTC,CASSHGLAQETQYF
TRBJ2-1,TRBD1,TRBV6-1,NA,TGTGCCAGCAGTGGACAGGGGGCGGGCGGGTACTACAATGAGCAGTTCTTC,CASSGQGAGGYYNEQFF
TRBJ2-7,TRBD1,TRBV3-1/TRBV3-2,once,TGTGCCAGCAGCCAAGCATATGGGGACAGCACCTACGAGCAGTACTTC,CASSQAYGDSTYEQYF
TRBJ2-7,TRBD1,TRBV18,NA,TGTGCCAGCTCACCACCGCGTGACAGGGTATACGAGCAGTACTTC,CASSPPRDRVYEQYF
TRBJ1-2,NA,TRBV5-1,few,TGCGCCAGCAGGGACATAAAGGACTACACCTTC,CASRDIKDYTF
TRBJ2-7,TRBD2,TRBV11-1,NA,TGTGCCAGCAGCCTCCCCCCAGCGGGAGTTAGCGAGCAGTACTTC,CASSLPPAGVSEQYF
TRBJ2-6,NA,TRBV28,NA,TGTGCCAGCTCCACGAGTGGCTCTGGGGCCAACGTCCTGACTTTC,CASSTSGSGANVLTF
TRBJ2-2,NA,TRBV4-3,NA,TGCGCCAGCACCTCTAGCGCCACCGGGGAGCTGTTTTTT,CASTSSATGELFF
TRBJ2-5,NA,TRBV24-1,once,TGTGCCACCAGTGATTTTGTGGGAGCGGTCGAGACCCAGTACTTC,CATSDFVGAVETQYF
TRBJ2-1,TRBD2,TRBV3-1/TRBV3-2,NA,TGTGCCAGCAGCCAAGAAAGCGGGAGAAGGGGTGAGCAGTTCTTC,CASSQESGRRGEQFF
TRBJ2-5,TRBD2,TRBV4-3,NA,TGCGCCAGCAGCCCATCACGGCGGGAGGGCCTTGAGACCCAGTACTTC,CASSPSRREGLETQYF
TRBJ1-2,NA,TRBV19,once,TGTGCCAGTAGTGAGGGAACGTATGGCTACACCTTC,CASSEGTYGYTF
TRBJ1-4,NA,TRBV19,NA,TGTGCCAGTTCGACAGGAGCAACTAATGAAAAACTGTTTTTT,CASSTGATNEKLFF
TRBJ2-1,TRBD2,TRBV5-4,once,TGTGCCAGCAGCTTAATAGCGGGAGAGGACAATGAGCAGTTCTTC,CASSLIAGEDNEQFF
TRBJ2-5,TRBD1,TRBV9,NA,TGTGCCAGCAGCCTAGGGGGACAGGGATTTGAGACCCAGTACTTC,CASSLGGQGFETQYF
TRBJ2-1,TRBD1,TRBV27,once,TGTGCCAGCAGTTCCCCGGACAGGGCCTACAATGAGCAGTTCTTC,CASSSPDRAYNEQFF
TRBJ2-7,TRBD1,TRBV7-6,NA,TGTGCCAGCAGCGGAAACAGGGGTGGCTCCGGGACCTTTGTCGAGCAGTACTTC,CASSGNRGGSGTFVEQYF
TRBJ2-5,TRBD1,TRBV13,once,TGTGCCAGCAGCTTAGAGGGGGCCGGCGGAGAGACCCAGTACTTC,CASSLEGAGGETQYF
TRBJ2-1,NA,TRBV7-2,NA,TGTGCCAGCAGCTCGGATCTAGTAGTTGAGCAGTTCTTC,CASSSDLVVEQFF
TRBJ2-2,TRBD2,TRBV5-1,NA,TGCGCCAGCAGCTTATTAAGAAGCGGGAACGGGGAGCTGTTTTTT,CASSLLRSGNGELFF
TRBJ1-5,TRBD1,TRBV5-6,NA,TGTGCCAGCACCAAGCGCAGGACAGGGGACCAGCCCCAGCATTTT,CASTKRRTGDQPQHF
TRBJ2-1,TRBD2,TRBV10-2,NA,TGCGCCAGCGCGATTACTAGCGGGAGTATAAATGAGCAGTTCTTC,CASAITSGSINEQFF
TRBJ2-7,TRBD2,TRBV5-1,NA,TGCGCCAGCAGCTTGTATGGGTTGGAGCGGGATTTCTCGGGCGAGCAGTACTTC,CASSLYGLERDFSGEQYF
TRBJ1-6,NA,TRBV5-1,NA,TGCGCCAGCGGCAGCGGGAATTCACCCCTCCACTTT,CASGSGNSPLHF
TRBJ1-3,NA,TRBV9,NA,TGTGCCAGCAGCGTAGCAGGTACTTCTGGAAACACCATATATTTT,CASSVAGTSGNTIYF
TRBJ2-1,TRBD2,TRBV4-3,NA,TGCGCCAGCAGCCAAGATGGGCTAGCGGGAAGCTCCTACAATGAGCAGTTCTTC,CASSQDGLAGSSYNEQFF
TRBJ1-1,NA,TRBV7-9,NA,TGTGCCAGCATCGAACCACGAGGGAGAACTGGAAACACTGAAGCTTTCTTT,CASIEPRGRTGNTEAFF
TRBJ2-4,NA,TRBV6-2/TRBV6-3,NA,TGTGCCAGCAGTTACGGGACTGCCAAAAACATTCAGTACTTC,CASSYGTAKNIQYF
TRBJ2-1,NA,TRBV5-1,NA,TGCGCCAGCAGCTTGGCCCAGGGGCCCCAACAGGTAAATGAGCAGTTCTTC,CASSLAQGPQQVNEQFF
TRBJ1-2,TRBD1,TRBV28,NA,TGTGCCAGCAGTTTATCCCAGGGGGCGGGCTATGGCTACACCTTC,CASSLSQGAGYGYTF
TRBJ1-1,NA,TRBV6-5,NA,TGTGCCAGCAGTTGGCTTCCCGGACAGTCCGACACTGAAGCTTTCTTT,CASSWLPGQSDTEAFF
TRBJ1-4,NA,TRBV10-3,NA,TGTGCCATCAGCTCACAGGAGAATGAAAAACTGTTTTTT,CAISSQENEKLFF
TRBJ1-1,TRBD1,TRBV6-5,NA,TGTGCCAGCAGTTACCTTTCGACAGGGGTGAACACTGAAGCTTTCTTT,CASSYLSTGVNTEAFF
TRBJ2-3,TRBD2,TRBV28,NA,TGTGCCAGCGGCACTAGCGGGTTCACAGATACGCAGTATTTT,CASGTSGFTDTQYF
TRBJ2-7,TRBD1,TRBV10-3,NA,TGTGCCATCAGTCCGGGACAGGGAGACTACGAGCAGTACTTC,CAISPGQGDYEQYF
TRBJ1-4,TRBD1,TRBV7-2,NA,TGTGCCAGCAGCTATACAGGGGCTAATGAAAAACTGTTTTTT,CASSYTGANEKLFF
TRBJ2-1,NA,TRBV25-1,NA,TGTGCCAGCAGTCCGGGCTCCTACAATGAGCAGTTCTTC,CASSPGSYNEQFF
TRBJ1-2,NA,TRBV6-1,NA,TGTGCCAGCAGTGAATCAGGACAGCCCCTCTATGGCTACACCTTC,CASSESGQPLYGYTF
TRBJ2-3,TRBD2,TRBV9,NA,TGTGCCAGCAGCGTATCGGGACTAGCGGGAGAGACGGATACGCAGTATTTT,CASSVSGLAGETDTQYF
TRBJ1-4,TRBD1,TRBV18,NA,TGTGCCAGCTCACCGGGACAGGGAAGACTTAATGAAAAACTGTTTTTT,CASSPGQGRLNEKLFF
TRBJ2-7,NA,TRBV10-2,NA,TGCGCCAGCAGCAACCGGGACTCGCAGTACTTC,CASSNRDSQYF
TRBJ1-3,TRBD1,TRBV4-2,NA,TGTGCCAGCAGCCAGGCCGGGACAGGGGATAACACCATATATTTT,CASSQAGTGDNTIYF
TRBJ1-3,NA,TRBV14,once,TGTGCCAGCAGTTCCTTTAGAACCTCTGGAAACACCATATATTTT,CASSSFRTSGNTIYF
TRBJ2-1,TRBD2,TRBV20-1,NA,TGCAGTGCTAGTCCCGGGACTAGTCCCATTGGCTCCTACAATGAGCAGTTCTTC,CSASPGTSPIGSYNEQFF
TRBJ2-3,TRBD1,TRBV5-1,NA,TGCGCCAGCAGCTCGGGACAGGGTCAGGGTCGTACGCAGTATTTT,CASSSGQGQGRTQYF
TRBJ1-3,TRBD1,TRBV6-5,NA,TGTGCCAGCAGTCCGACAGGGAGCTCTGGAAACACCATATATTTT,CASSPTGSSGNTIYF
TRBJ1-1,NA,TRBV5-4,NA,TGTGCCAGCAGCTCGGAAACAGGGAGCCCTGAAGCTTTCTTT,CASSSETGSPEAFF
TRBJ1-1,TRBD1,TRBV10-3,NA,TGTGCCATCACCACTGACAGGGGGTTCTCTGAAGCTTTCTTT,CAITTDRGFSEAFF
TRBJ2-5,TRBD2,TRBV2,NA,TGTGCCGGCGGGGCGGGACTGGGAGGGGAGACCCAGTACTTC,CAGGAGLGGETQYF
TRBJ1-4,NA,TRBV3-1/TRBV3-2,NA,TGTGCCAGCGTAACCCGGGGTGAAAAACTGTTTTTT,CASVTRGEKLFF
TRBJ1-1,NA,TRBV5-1,NA,TGCGCCAGCAGCTTGGATAACAGGCCGAACACTGAAGCTTTCTTT,CASSLDNRPNTEAFF